The 3 T cell receptor beta chains presented below share a single source sample, sequenced in a study of Ad26.COV2.S vaccination and SARS-CoV-2 variants. Sample treatment: 19 received Ad26.COV2.S at low or high dose, single or two shots; about 5 received placebo; per-sample allocation not given. Sampling was performed 63 days after the first vaccine or placebo injection. Profiled with immunoSEQ multiplex PCR; TCRdb holds only in-frame clones, not every one. Of roughly 380,000 clones in the sample, approximately 90% were seen once. Sequenced material: peripheral blood, taken in a trial of Ad26.COV2.S vaccine versus placebo. The receptors were gathered from a person between 18 and 60 years old who received the Ad26.COV2.S COVID-19 vaccine or a placebo.

This chain joins TRBV7-2 and TRBJ2-1; TRBD2 matches 14 bases. CDR1 is SGHTA, CDR2 FQGNSA, per germline. The V gene end was trimmed by 1 base and the J gene end by 9 bases; junction bases not matched to a gene: 8. CDR3 length: 17 residues. The CDR3 region is CASSLGRLAGGWSEQFF. CDR3 nucleotides: TGTGCCAGCAGCTTAGGGCGACTAGCGGGGGGGTGGAGTGAGCAGTTCTTC.

The CDR3 sequence: CATPDRGSSGANVLTF. The CDR3 DNA reads TGTGCCACTCCGGACAGGGGGTCTTCCGGGGCCAACGTCCTGACTTTC. This chain links TRBV7-6 with TRBJ2-6; 10 bases are shared with TRBD1. V trimming: 10 bases; J trimming: 4 bases; junction bases outside the gene matches: 10. This CDR3 has 16 amino acids. Germline CDR1 is SGHVS and CDR2 is FNYEAQ.

This chain joins TRBV6-2 or TRBV6-3 and TRBJ2-5, with 8 bases fitting TRBD2. Germline loops: CDR1 MNHEY, CDR2 SVGEGT. V gave up 5 bases and J gave up 5 bases; unmatched junction bases: 7. There are 14 residues in the CDR3. As DNA, the CDR3 is TGTGCCAGCAGTCAAGCGGGGGAATGGGAGACCCAGTACTTC. The encoded protein is CASSQAGEWETQYF.